The TCR beta chain under discussion was sequenced for a study of OX40 agonist ivuxolimab in advanced cancers. Turning to the study itself: In three patients, partial responses were observed, one with hepatocellular carcinoma and two with cutaneous melanoma.

Comment on this clone: The antigen is undetermined.

Study-wide points: Expanded clones tended on average to be more numerous among CD8+ T cells than CD4+. Normalized expansion of T-cell clones was also low for some nonresponders. Clonal expansion was among the lowest in partial responders at 0.1-3.0 mg/kg, especially CD8+.

TCRdb keeps only in-frame clones here, not all; method: immunoSEQ multiplex PCR. Of tens of thousands of clones listed, more than 75% were seen once; the top ten hold 0.6% to 0.85%. Germline V gives CDR1 KGHSH, CDR2 LQKENI. V was clipped by 3 bases and J by 7 bases, with 9 bases between them. This CDR3 is 13 amino acids long. This chain uses TRBV18 with TRBJ1-4; D ambiguous. The source is an adult with an advanced solid tumor such as melanoma, head and neck, liver or kidney cancer. Here the sequenced sample was CD4+ or CD8+ T cells sorted from blood, taken in a trial of the OX40 agonist ivuxolimab. Here the CDR3 reads CASSPYGIEKLFF. CDR3 coding DNA: TGTGCCAGCTCACCTTACGGGATTGAAAAACTGTTTTTT.